This T cell receptor (beta chain) is drawn from a study of blood T cell repertoires in COVID-19. The overall study: Specimens from acute and convalescent COVID-19 originated in the United States, Italy and Spain. The cDNA or gDNA used as material had been derived from T cells, B-cell-depleted T cells, or PBMCs.

Original handling: Estimated nucleated cell counts came from reference gene primer amplification. Generated by immunoSEQ multiplex PCR, the TCRdb table keeps only in-frame clones and is missing some. V and J calls and clone size are copied from that table; D and trimming were computed from the DNA. The table shows some 70,000 clones, with approximately 90% occurring only once. The source is a woman aged 80 or over with active COVID-19. The sequenced sample was peripheral blood.

CDR3 amino acids: CASSYDGTLNEQFF. The CDR3 DNA reads as TGTGCCAGCAGCTACGACGGGACTCTCAATGAGCAGTTCTTC. V gene TRBV7-9 combines with J gene TRBJ2-1, with D possibly TRBD2 on 6 matching bases. V was pared by 4 bases and J by 6 bases, with 13 bases between. The CDR3 runs 14 residues. In germline, CDR1 is SEHNR, CDR2 FQNEAQ (reference sequence).